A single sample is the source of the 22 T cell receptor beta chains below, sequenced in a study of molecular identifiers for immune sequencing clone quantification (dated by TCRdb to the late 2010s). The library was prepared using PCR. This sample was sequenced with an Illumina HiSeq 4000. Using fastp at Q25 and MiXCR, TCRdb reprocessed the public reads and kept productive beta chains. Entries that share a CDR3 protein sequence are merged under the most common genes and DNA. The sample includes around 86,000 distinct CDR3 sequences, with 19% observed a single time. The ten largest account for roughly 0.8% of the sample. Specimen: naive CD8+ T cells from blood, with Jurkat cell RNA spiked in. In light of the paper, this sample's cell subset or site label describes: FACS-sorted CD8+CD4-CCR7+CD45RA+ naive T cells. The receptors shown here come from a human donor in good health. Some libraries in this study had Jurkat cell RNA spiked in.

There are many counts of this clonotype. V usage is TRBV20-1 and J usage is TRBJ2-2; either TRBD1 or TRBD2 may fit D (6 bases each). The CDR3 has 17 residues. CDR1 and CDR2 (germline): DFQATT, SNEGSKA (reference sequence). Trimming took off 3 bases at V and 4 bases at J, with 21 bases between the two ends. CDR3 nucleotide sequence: TGCAGTGCTAGTGTTGTCGGGGGCATGGTGAGCACCGGGGAGCTGTTTTTT. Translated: CSASVVGGMVSTGELFF.

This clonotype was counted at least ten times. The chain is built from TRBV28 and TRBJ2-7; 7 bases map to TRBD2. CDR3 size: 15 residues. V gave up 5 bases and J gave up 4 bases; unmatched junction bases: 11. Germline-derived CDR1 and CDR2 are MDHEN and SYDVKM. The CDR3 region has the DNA TGTGCCAGCAGTCGTACGGGACTAAAGACATACGAGCAGTACTTC. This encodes CASSRTGLKTYEQYF. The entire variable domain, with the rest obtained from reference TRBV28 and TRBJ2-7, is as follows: DVKVTQSSRYLVKRTGEKVFLECVQDMDHENMFWYRQDPGLGLRLIYFSYDVKMKEKGDIPEGYSVSREKKERFSLILESASTNQTSMYLCASSRTGLKTYEQYFGPGTRLTVT.

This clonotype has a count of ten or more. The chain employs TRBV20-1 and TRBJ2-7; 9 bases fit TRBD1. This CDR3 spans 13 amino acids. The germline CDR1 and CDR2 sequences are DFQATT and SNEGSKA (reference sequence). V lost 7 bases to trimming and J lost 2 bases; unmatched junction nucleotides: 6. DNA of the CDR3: TGCAGTGTATGGGACAGGGACACCTACGAGCAGTACTTC. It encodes CSVWDRDTYEQYF.

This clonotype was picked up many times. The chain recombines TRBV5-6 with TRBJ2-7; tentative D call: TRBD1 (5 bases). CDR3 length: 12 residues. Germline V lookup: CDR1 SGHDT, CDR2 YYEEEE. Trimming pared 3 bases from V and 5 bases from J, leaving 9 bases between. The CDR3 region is CASSSTVNEQYF. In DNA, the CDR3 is TGTGCCAGCAGCTCGACAGTGAACGAGCAGTACTTC. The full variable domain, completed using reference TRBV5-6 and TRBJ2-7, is DAGVTQSPTHLIKTRGQQVTLRCSPKSGHDTVSWYQQALGQGPQFIFQYYEEEERQRGNFPDRFSGHQFPNYSSELNVNALLLGDSALYLCASSSTVNEQYFGPGTRLTVT.

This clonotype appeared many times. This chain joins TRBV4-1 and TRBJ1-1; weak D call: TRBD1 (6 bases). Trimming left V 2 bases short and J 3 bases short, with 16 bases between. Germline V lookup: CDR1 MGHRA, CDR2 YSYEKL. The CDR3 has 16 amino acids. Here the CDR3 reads CASSQIGGLTDTEAFF. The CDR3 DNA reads TGCGCCAGCAGCCAAATAGGGGGGCTAACGGACACTGAAGCTTTCTTT.

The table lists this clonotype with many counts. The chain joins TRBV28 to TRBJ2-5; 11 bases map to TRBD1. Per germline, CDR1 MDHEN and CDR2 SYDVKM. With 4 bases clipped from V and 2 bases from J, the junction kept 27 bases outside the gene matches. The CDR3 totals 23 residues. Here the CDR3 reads CASSSPGQGANAGGLLPQETQYF. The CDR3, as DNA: TGTGCCAGCAGTTCCCCTGGACAGGGGGCGAATGCGGGAGGACTCCTCCCTCAAGAGACCCAGTACTTC. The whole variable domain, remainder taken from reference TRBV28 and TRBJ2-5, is DVKVTQSSRYLVKRTGEKVFLECVQDMDHENMFWYRQDPGLGLRLIYFSYDVKMKEKGDIPEGYSVSREKKERFSLILESASTNQTSMYLCASSSPGQGANAGGLLPQETQYFGPGTRLLVL.

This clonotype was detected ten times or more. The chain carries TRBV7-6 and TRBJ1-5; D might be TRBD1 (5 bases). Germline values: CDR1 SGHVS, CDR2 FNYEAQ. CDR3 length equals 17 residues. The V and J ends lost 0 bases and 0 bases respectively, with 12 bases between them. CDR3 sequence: CASSLALGPFSNQPQHF. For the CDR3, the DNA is TGTGCCAGCAGCTTAGCGCTGGGACCATTTAGCAATCAGCCCCAGCATTTT.

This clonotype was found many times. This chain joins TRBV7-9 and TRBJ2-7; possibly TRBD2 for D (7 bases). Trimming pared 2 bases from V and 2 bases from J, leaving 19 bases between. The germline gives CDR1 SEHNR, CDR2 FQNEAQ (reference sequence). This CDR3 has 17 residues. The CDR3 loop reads CASSLSRGGPSAYEQYF. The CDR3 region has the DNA TGTGCCAGCAGCTTATCCAGGGGAGGGCCTTCGGCCTACGAGCAGTACTTC.

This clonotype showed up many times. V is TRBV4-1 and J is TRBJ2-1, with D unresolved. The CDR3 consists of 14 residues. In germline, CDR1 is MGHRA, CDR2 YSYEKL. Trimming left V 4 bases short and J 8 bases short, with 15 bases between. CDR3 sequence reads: CASSPRRTGDEQFF. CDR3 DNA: TGCGCCAGCAGCCCCCGAAGGACCGGAGATGAGCAGTTCTTC.

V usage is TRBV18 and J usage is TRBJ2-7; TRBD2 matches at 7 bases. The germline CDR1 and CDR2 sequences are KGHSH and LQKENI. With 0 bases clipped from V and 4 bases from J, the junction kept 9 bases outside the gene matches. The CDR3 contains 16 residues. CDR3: CASSPPRGEKGYEQYF. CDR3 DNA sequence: TGTGCCAGCTCACCACCCCGGGGGGAAAAGGGGTACGAGCAGTACTTC.

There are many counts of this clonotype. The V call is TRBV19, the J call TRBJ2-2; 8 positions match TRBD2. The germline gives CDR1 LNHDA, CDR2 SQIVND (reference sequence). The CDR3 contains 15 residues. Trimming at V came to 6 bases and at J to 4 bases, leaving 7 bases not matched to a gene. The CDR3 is CASRIGTRGTGELFF. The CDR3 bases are TGTGCCAGTAGGATTGGGACTAGAGGCACCGGGGAGCTGTTTTTT. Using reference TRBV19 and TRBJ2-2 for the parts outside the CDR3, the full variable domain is DGGITQSPKYLFRKEGQNVTLSCEQNLNHDAMYWYRQDPGQGLRLIYYSQIVNDFQKGDIAEGYSVSREKKESFPLTVTSAQKNPTAFYLCASRIGTRGTGELFFGEGSRLTVL.

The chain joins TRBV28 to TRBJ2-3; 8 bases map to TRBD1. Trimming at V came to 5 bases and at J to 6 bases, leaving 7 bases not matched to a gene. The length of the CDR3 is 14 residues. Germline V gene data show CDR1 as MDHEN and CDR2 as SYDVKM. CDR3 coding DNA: TGTGCCAGCAGTCCTGACAGGGGCGCCGATACGCAGTATTTT. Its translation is CASSPDRGADTQYF.

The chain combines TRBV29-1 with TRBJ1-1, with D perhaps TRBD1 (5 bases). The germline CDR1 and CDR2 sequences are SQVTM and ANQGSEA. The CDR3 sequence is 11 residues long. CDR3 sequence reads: CGGTWEGRAFF. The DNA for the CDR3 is TGCGGCGGGACGTGGGAGGGGCGAGCTTTCTTT.

DNA for the CDR3: TGTGCCAGCAGCCCCAGGGGGGGGCTCACAGATACGCAGTATTTT. Protein: CASSPRGGLTDTQYF. J is TRBJ2-3 and V is TRBV5-3; D may be TRBD1 or TRBD2 (7 bases each). TRBV5-3 is an open reading frame whose function is uncertain. Trimming cost V 8 bases and J 2 bases, with 18 bases left between them. The CDR3 has 15 residues.

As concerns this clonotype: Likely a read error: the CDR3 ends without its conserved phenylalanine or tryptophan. CDR3 in amino acids: CASSSQTSGSYNEQFS. The CDR3 nucleotides are TGTGCCAGCAGCTCACAGACTAGCGGGAGTTACAATGAGCAGTTCTCC. V gene TRBV5-6 combines with J gene TRBJ2-1; 12 bases are a match to TRBD2. Per the germline V gene, CDR1 is SGHDT and CDR2 is YYEEEE. This CDR3 spans 16 amino acids. V dropped 3 bases and J dropped 4; count of bases not matched to a gene: 5.

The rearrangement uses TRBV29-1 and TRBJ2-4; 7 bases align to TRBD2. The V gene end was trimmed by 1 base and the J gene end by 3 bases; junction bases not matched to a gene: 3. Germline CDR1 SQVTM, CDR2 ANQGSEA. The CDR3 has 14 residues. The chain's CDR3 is CSVEGGSGKNIQYF. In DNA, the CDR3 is TGCAGCGTTGAAGGCGGGAGTGGCAAAAACATTCAGTACTTC.

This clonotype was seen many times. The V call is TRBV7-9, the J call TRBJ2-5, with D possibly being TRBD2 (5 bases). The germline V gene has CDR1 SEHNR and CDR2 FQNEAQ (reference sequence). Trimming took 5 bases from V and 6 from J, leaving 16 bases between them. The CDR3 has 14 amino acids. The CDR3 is CASSPGVGLKTQYF. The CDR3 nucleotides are TGTGCCAGCAGCCCCGGGGTGGGTTTGAAGACCCAGTACTTC. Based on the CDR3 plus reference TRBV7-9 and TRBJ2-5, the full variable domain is DTGVSQNPRHKITKRGQNVTFRCDPISEHNRLYWYRQTLGQGPEFLTYFQNEAQLEKSRLLSDRFSAERPKGSFSTLEIQRTEQGDSAMYLCASSPGVGLKTQYFGPGTRLLVL.

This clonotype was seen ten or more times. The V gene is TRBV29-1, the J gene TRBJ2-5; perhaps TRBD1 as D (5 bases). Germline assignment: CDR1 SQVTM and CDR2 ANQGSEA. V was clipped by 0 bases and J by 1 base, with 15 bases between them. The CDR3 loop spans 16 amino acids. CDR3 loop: CSVEDLRGHPQETQYF. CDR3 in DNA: TGCAGCGTTGAAGATCTCCGAGGACACCCCCAAGAGACCCAGTACTTC.

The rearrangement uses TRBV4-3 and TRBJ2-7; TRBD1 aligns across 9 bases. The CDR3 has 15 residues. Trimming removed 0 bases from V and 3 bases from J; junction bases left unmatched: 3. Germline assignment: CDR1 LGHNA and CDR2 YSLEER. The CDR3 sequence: CASSQDPTGGYEQYF. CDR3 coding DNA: TGCGCCAGCAGCCAAGACCCGACAGGGGGCTACGAGCAGTACTTC.

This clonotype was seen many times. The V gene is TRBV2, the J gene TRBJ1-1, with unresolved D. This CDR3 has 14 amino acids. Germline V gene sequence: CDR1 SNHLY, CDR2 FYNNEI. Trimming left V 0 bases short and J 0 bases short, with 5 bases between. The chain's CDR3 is CASSEAQMNTEAFF. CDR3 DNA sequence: TGTGCCAGCAGTGAAGCGCAAATGAACACTGAAGCTTTCTTT.

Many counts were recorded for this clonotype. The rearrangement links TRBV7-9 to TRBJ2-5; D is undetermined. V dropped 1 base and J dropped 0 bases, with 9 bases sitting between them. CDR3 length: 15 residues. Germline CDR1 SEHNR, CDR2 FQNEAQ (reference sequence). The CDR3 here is CASSLGVVYQETQYF. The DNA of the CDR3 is TGTGCCAGCAGCTTAGGAGTCGTGTACCAAGAGACCCAGTACTTC.

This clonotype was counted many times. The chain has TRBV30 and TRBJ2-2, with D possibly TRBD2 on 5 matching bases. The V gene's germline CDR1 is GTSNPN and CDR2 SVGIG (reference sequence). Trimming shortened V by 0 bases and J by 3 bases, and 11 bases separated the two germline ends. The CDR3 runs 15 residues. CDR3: CAWSVQRLYTGELFF. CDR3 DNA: TGTGCCTGGAGTGTACAGCGGCTGTACACCGGGGAGCTGTTTTTT.